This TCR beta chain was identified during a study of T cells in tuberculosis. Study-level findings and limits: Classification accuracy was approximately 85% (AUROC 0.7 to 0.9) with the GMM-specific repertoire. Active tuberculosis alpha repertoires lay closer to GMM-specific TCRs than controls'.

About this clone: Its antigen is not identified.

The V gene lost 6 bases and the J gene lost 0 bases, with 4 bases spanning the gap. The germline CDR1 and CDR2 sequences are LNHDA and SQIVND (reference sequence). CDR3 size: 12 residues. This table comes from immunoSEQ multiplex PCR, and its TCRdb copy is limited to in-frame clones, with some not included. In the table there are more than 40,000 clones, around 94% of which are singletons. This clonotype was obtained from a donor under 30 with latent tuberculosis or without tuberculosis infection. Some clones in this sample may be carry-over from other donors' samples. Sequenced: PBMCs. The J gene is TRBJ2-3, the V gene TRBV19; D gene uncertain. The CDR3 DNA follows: TGTGCCAGTAGGGCTAGCACAGATACGCAGTATTTT. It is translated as CASRASTDTQYF.